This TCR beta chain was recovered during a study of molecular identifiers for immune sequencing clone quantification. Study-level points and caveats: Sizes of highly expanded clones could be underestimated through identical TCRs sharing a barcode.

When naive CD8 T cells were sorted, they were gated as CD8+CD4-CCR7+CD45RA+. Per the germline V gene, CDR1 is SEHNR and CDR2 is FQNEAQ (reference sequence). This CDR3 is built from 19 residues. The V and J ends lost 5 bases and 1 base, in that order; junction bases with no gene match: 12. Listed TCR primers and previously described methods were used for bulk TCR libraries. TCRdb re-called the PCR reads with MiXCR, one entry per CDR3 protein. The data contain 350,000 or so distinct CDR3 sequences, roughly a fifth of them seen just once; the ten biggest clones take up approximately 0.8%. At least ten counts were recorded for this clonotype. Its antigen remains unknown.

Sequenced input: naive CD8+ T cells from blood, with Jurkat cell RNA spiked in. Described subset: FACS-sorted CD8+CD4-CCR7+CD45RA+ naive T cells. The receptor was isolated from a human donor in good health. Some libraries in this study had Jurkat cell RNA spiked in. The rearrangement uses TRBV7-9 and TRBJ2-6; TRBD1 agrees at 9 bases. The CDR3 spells CASSPQWDRVGSGANVLTF. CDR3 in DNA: TGTGCCAGCAGCCCCCAATGGGACAGGGTCGGGTCTGGGGCCAACGTCCTGACTTTC.